The rows below give T cell receptor beta chains drawn from one sample of a study of Graves' ophthalmopathy and Graves' hyperthyroidism. TCRdb reprocessed the multiplex PCR reads via MiXCR and lists one record per CDR3 protein. This sample has hundreds of thousands of distinct CDR3 sequences; 22% occur once, and the top ten carry more than 5.5%. The sample taken for sequencing was peripheral blood. These receptors came from a woman aged 18 to 35 with stable Graves' hyperthyroidism. Some clones in this sample may be carry-over from other donors' samples. Both conserved end residues are part of each CDR3. The D gene is left open where the match is weak. Clone size appears in some rows only: once, few, many, or a class for an expanded clone.

CAWSPRENTEAFF | TGTGCCTGGAGCCCGAGGGAGAACACTGAAGCTTTCTTT | NA | TRBJ1-1 | many | TRBV30
CASSSFSDWNTGELFF | TGTGCCAGCAGTTCCTTCTCGGACTGGAACACCGGGGAGCTGTTTTTT | NA | TRBJ2-2 | NA | TRBV12-3/TRBV12-4
CSARVWGSLEAFF | TGCAGTGCTAGAGTATGGGGAAGCCTTGAAGCTTTCTTT | NA | TRBJ1-1 | many | TRBV20-1
CASSQEGRQETQYF | TGCGCCAGCAGCCAAGAGGGCAGACAAGAGACCCAGTACTTC | NA | TRBJ2-5 | many | TRBV4-1
CASSSSGSPGEQYF | TGTGCCAGCAGCTCTAGCGGGAGCCCAGGCGAGCAGTACTTC | TRBD2 | TRBJ2-7 | few | TRBV7-2
CASSQGWVENTEAFF | TGTGCCAGCAGCCAAGGTTGGGTGGAGAACACTGAAGCTTTCTTT | NA | TRBJ1-1 | NA | TRBV4-2
CSVSPTSGSLYF | TGCAGCGTTTCGCCGACTAGCGGGAGCCTATACTTC | TRBD2 | TRBJ2-4 | few | TRBV29-1
CASSLRDTTKNEQYF | TGTGCCAGCAGTTTAAGGGACACGACTAAAAACGAGCAGTACTTC | NA | TRBJ2-7 | NA | TRBV28
CASSSILGTGQGYTF | TGCGCCAGCAGCTCTATCCTCGGGACAGGGCAAGGCTACACCTTC | TRBD1 | TRBJ1-2 | many | TRBV5-1
CASRWGSTGELFF | TGTGCCAGCAGATGGGGGAGCACCGGGGAGCTGTTTTTT | NA | TRBJ2-2 | many | TRBV12-3/TRBV12-4
CASRNPDTYEQYF | TGCGCCAGCAGAAATCCGGACACCTACGAGCAGTACTTC | NA | TRBJ2-7 | NA | TRBV10-1
CASSSQGRYGYTF | TGTGCCAGCAGCTCACAAGGACGGTATGGCTACACCTTC | NA | TRBJ1-2 | many | TRBV11-1
CSARDPPTALSYEQYF | TGCAGTGCTAGAGATCCCCCGACAGCTCTGTCCTACGAGCAGTACTTC | NA | TRBJ2-7 | NA | TRBV20-1
CASRFFGTGNTEAFF | TGTGCCAGCAGGTTCTTCGGGACAGGGAACACTGAAGCTTTCTTT | TRBD1 | TRBJ1-1 | many | TRBV11-1
CASSFPGQGSEQYF | TGTGCCAGCAGCTTCCCGGGACAGGGCTCCGAGCAGTACTTC | TRBD1 | TRBJ2-7 | many | TRBV9
CASSSSGTSGRSEQYF | TGTGCCAGCAGCTCCTCCGGGACTAGCGGGAGAAGCGAGCAGTACTTC | TRBD2 | TRBJ2-7 | many | TRBV11-1
CASSAGTSGVGVREQYF | TGTGCCAGCAGTGCTGGGACTAGCGGGGTTGGGGTTCGGGAGCAGTACTTC | TRBD2 | TRBJ2-7 | many | TRBV12-3/TRBV12-4
CASSSNSGSYEQYF | TGTGCCAGCAGCTCGAATAGCGGGAGCTACGAGCAGTACTTC | TRBD2 | TRBJ2-7 | few | TRBV7-2
CASRVPGGEAFF | TGTGCCAGCAGAGTCCCCGGGGGCGAAGCTTTCTTT | NA | TRBJ1-1 | many | TRBV25-1
CAWRSGGTEAFF | TGTGCCTGGAGGTCGGGAGGCACTGAAGCTTTCTTT | NA | TRBJ1-1 | many | TRBV30
CASSIAQSTEAFF | TGTGCCAGTAGTATAGCCCAGAGCACTGAAGCTTTCTTT | NA | TRBJ1-1 | few | TRBV19
CASSPHPLPSYEQYF | TGTGCCAGCAGTCCCCACCCACTACCCTCCTACGAGCAGTACTTC | NA | TRBJ2-7 | many | TRBV6-5
CASRAPGKYEQYF | TGTGCCAGCAGGGCTCCCGGAAAATACGAGCAGTACTTC | NA | TRBJ2-7 | NA | TRBV12-3/TRBV12-4
CASSETGGSSPPYEQYF | TGTGCCAGCAGTGAAACGGGGGGGTCCAGCCCCCCCTACGAGCAGTACTTC | TRBD2 | TRBJ2-7 | many | TRBV6-1
CASRITSGSWRETQYF | TGTGCCAGTCGAATAACTAGCGGGTCGTGGCGAGAGACCCAGTACTTC | TRBD2 | TRBJ2-5 | NA | TRBV28
CASSLGWAGRQETQYF | TGTGCCAGCAGTTTAGGTTGGGCCGGCAGACAAGAGACCCAGTACTTC | NA | TRBJ2-5 | many | TRBV12-3/TRBV12-4
CASSLDPRIIGSTEAFF | TGTGCCAGCAGCTTAGATCCAAGGATTATAGGGAGCACTGAAGCTTTCTTT | NA | TRBJ1-1 | NA | TRBV11-2
CASSFLVTGGTEAFF | TGTGCCAGCAGTTTTTTAGTGACAGGGGGCACTGAAGCTTTCTTT | TRBD1 | TRBJ1-1 | NA | TRBV6-2/TRBV6-3
CASSEFNRGDYGYTF | TGTGCCAGCAGTGAATTCAACAGGGGAGACTATGGCTACACCTTC | TRBD1 | TRBJ1-2 | many | TRBV6-1
CASRGTGGSTEAFF | TGTGCCAGCAGGGGGACAGGGGGAAGCACTGAAGCTTTCTTT | TRBD1 | TRBJ1-1 | many | TRBV6-1
CASSYFGEIQYF | TGTGCCAGCAGTTACTTCGGGGAGATCCAGTACTTC | NA | TRBJ2-5 | NA | TRBV6-5
CASSLVREGETQYF | TGCGCCAGCAGCTTGGTTAGGGAGGGAGAGACCCAGTACTTC | TRBD2 | TRBJ2-5 | NA | TRBV5-1
CASSSIADSSYEQYF | TGTGCCAGCAGCTCCATAGCGGACAGCTCCTACGAGCAGTACTTC | NA | TRBJ2-7 | NA | TRBV7-2
CASSVGQGGAARRF | TGTGCCAGCAGCGTGGGACAGGGGGGCGCAGCGAGGAGGTTT | TRBD1 | TRBJ1-1 | NA | TRBV9
CASSDRSQETQYF | TGTGCCAGCAGTGACAGATCGCAAGAGACCCAGTACTTC | NA | TRBJ2-5 | many | TRBV12-3/TRBV12-4
CASSSVYGYTF | TGTGCCAGCAGTTCCGTCTATGGCTACACCTTC | NA | TRBJ1-2 | many | TRBV6-5
CSADRSLGEAFF | TGCAGTGCCGACAGGTCCCTTGGTGAAGCTTTCTTT | NA | TRBJ1-1 | few | TRBV20-1
CASSPKAPTYNSPLHF | TGTGCCAGCAGCCCGAAGGCCCCTACTTATAATTCACCCCTCCACTTT | NA | TRBJ1-6 | few | TRBV7-6
CSARDLTGGETQYF | TGCAGTGCTAGAGATCTGACGGGAGGAGAGACCCAGTACTTC | TRBD2 | TRBJ2-5 | few | TRBV20-1
CASGSSVSGGSETQYF | TGTGCTAGTGGTTCCTCCGTGAGCGGGGGATCAGAGACCCAGTACTTC | TRBD2 | TRBJ2-5 | many | TRBV12-5
CASSPNMGGETQYF | TGTGCCAGCAGCCCAAATATGGGGGGAGAGACCCAGTACTTC | NA | TRBJ2-5 | many | TRBV7-2
CASSARQGLAETQYF | TGTGCCAGCAGCGCGAGGCAGGGTTTGGCGGAGACCCAGTACTTC | NA | TRBJ2-5 | many | TRBV9
CASSEGSGNTIYF | TGTGCCAGCTCCGAGGGCTCTGGAAACACCATATATTTT | NA | TRBJ1-3 | many | TRBV18
CASRRLAGPSNTGELFF | TGTGCCAGCAGGCGACTAGCGGGCCCGTCGAACACCGGGGAGCTGTTTTTT | TRBD2 | TRBJ2-2 | NA | TRBV6-1
CASSYGVGTGYEQYF | TGTGCCAGCAGTTACGGAGTAGGAACTGGGTACGAGCAGTACTTC | NA | TRBJ2-7 | many | TRBV6-2/TRBV6-3
CASSLSGTSGQETQYF | TGTGCCAGCAGCTTATCCGGGACTAGCGGCCAAGAGACCCAGTACTTC | TRBD2 | TRBJ2-5 | many | TRBV7-3